A selection of T cell receptor beta chains follows, all from one sample in a study of cytotoxic CD8 clonotypes in ibrutinib-treated CLL. The repertoire was sequenced with immunoSEQ multiplex PCR; TCRdb's copy has only in-frame clones and lacks some. The sample has fewer than 400,000 clones, about 61% seen once. This specimen was PBMCs, taken after 36 months of ibrutinib treatment. The receptors originated from a human donor with chronic lymphocytic leukemia. Both conserved end residues are part of each CDR3. D genes are given only for firm matches. Expanded clones are given a class, and other clones once, few, many or no size at all.

V gene	clone size	D gene	J gene	CDR3 protein	CDR3 DNA
TRBV11-1	NA	NA	TRBJ2-3	CASSSRVVTDTQYF	TGTGCCAGCAGCTCCAGGGTTGTTACAGATACGCAGTATTTT
TRBV4-2	few	NA	TRBJ1-1	CASSQDLEPSDYTEAFF	TGTGCCAGCAGCCAAGATCTAGAACCTTCGGACTACACTGAAGCTTTCTTT
TRBV6-5	NA	NA	TRBJ1-2	CASSYSVGGTYGYTF	TGTGCCAGCAGTTACTCTGTAGGGGGTACCTATGGCTACACCTTC
TRBV9	NA	NA	TRBJ2-1	CASSVKGRPEQFF	TGTGCCAGCAGCGTTAAGGGGCGCCCTGAGCAGTTCTTC
TRBV29-1	few	TRBD1	TRBJ1-2	CSVVPGGVGYTF	TGCAGCGTTGTCCCAGGGGGAGTCGGCTACACCTTC
TRBV2	NA	TRBD2	TRBJ2-3	CASSKTSRLATDTQYF	TGTGCCAGCAGCAAAACCTCGCGACTAGCGACAGATACGCAGTATTTT
TRBV7-8	NA	NA	TRBJ2-1	CASSLDPASSYNEQFF	TGTGCCAGCAGCTTAGATCCAGCGAGCTCCTACAATGAGCAGTTCTTC
TRBV27	once	TRBD2	TRBJ2-1	CASSLSGGVINEQFF	TGTGCCAGCAGTTTGAGCGGGGGGGTCATCAATGAGCAGTTCTTC
TRBV6-5	NA	TRBD1	TRBJ1-2	CASSRDRGYGYTF	TGTGCCAGCAGCCGAGACAGGGGGTACGGCTACACCTTC
TRBV28	NA	TRBD1	TRBJ2-7	CASSGPVRDRPYEQYF	TGTGCCAGCAGCGGCCCAGTCCGGGACAGGCCGTACGAGCAGTACTTC
TRBV1	few	NA	TRBJ2-7	CTSSRPGFPYEQYF	TGCACCAGCAGCCGCCCAGGGTTCCCCTACGAGCAGTACTTC
TRBV2	NA	TRBD2	TRBJ2-3	CASKEGLQTDTQYF	TGTGCCAGCAAGGAGGGACTACAGACAGATACGCAGTATTTT
TRBV7-8	NA	NA	TRBJ1-1	CASSRQALNTEAFF	TGTGCCAGCAGCCGCCAAGCCTTAAACACTGAAGCTTTCTTT
TRBV29-1	NA	TRBD1	TRBJ1-2	CSASDRDYGYTF	TGCAGCGCCTCGGACAGGGACTATGGCTACACCTTC
TRBV7-9	NA	NA	TRBJ2-7	CASSLVPKGYEQYF	TGTGCCAGCAGCTTAGTACCCAAGGGGTACGAGCAGTACTTC
TRBV2	NA	NA	TRBJ2-3	CASRWGKWGTQYF	TGTGCCAGCAGGTGGGGAAAATGGGGTACGCAGTATTTT
TRBV9	NA	NA	TRBJ1-1	CASSGGTMNTEAFF	TGTGCCAGCAGCGGGGGGACCATGAACACTGAAGCTTTCTTT
TRBV11-2	NA	TRBD1	TRBJ1-2	CASSLGTAVGYTF	TGTGCCAGCAGCCTTGGGACAGCAGTCGGCTACACCTTC
TRBV27	NA	NA	TRBJ1-5	CASSPGSRGYSNQPQHF	TGTGCCAGCAGTCCCGGGTCCAGGGGATATAGCAATCAGCCCCAGCATTTT
TRBV6-1	NA	NA	TRBJ1-2	CASSQTRGRGYTF	TGTGCCAGCAGTCAGACGAGGGGTCGTGGCTACACCTTC
TRBV4-1	NA	NA	TRBJ1-4	CASSQVTLGIRDKKLFF	TGCGCCAGCAGCCAAGTTACTCTCGGGATTCGGGATAAAAAACTGTTTTTT
TRBV7-9	NA	TRBD1	TRBJ1-2	CASSLMRTGYGYTF	TGTGCCAGCAGCTTAATGAGGACAGGGTATGGCTACACCTTC
TRBV28	NA	TRBD1	TRBJ2-7	CASSLPTGNSYEQYF	TGTGCCAGCAGTTTACCGACAGGGAATTCTTACGAGCAGTACTTC
TRBV12-5	NA	NA	TRBJ1-6	CASGLVSVSDSPLHF	TGTGCTAGTGGTTTGGTATCTGTATCAGATTCACCCCTCCACTTT
TRBV7-9	NA	NA	TRBJ1-1	CASAPQNTEAFF	TGTGCCAGCGCTCCACAGAACACTGAAGCTTTCTTT
TRBV18	few	NA	TRBJ2-7	CASSLQGPYEQYF	TGTGCCAGCTCACTGCAGGGACCCTACGAGCAGTACTTC
TRBV28	NA	NA	TRBJ1-2	CASSLVGPGGYTF	TGTGCCAGCAGTTTGGTGGGGCCGGGAGGCTACACCTTC
TRBV5-1	few	TRBD2	TRBJ2-2	CASSLAGGPAGELFF	TGCGCCAGCAGCTTAGCGGGAGGGCCAGCCGGGGAGCTGTTTTTT
TRBV30	NA	TRBD2	TRBJ2-3	CAWSGLADGTDTQYF	TGTGCCTGGAGTGGACTAGCGGACGGGACAGATACGCAGTATTTT
TRBV28	few	TRBD2	TRBJ2-3	CASSRRLAHTDTQYF	TGTGCCAGCAGCCGTAGACTAGCCCACACAGATACGCAGTATTTT
TRBV7-2	NA	NA	TRBJ2-7	CASSLGRVMYEQYF	TGTGCCAGCAGCCTTGGCAGGGTTATGTACGAGCAGTACTTC
TRBV7-3	NA	NA	TRBJ2-2	CASRGSTGELFF	TGTGCCAGCCGGGGGTCCACCGGGGAGCTGTTTTTT
TRBV28	few	NA	TRBJ2-5	CAASPIRETQYF	TGTGCAGCCAGCCCCATAAGGGAGACCCAGTACTTC